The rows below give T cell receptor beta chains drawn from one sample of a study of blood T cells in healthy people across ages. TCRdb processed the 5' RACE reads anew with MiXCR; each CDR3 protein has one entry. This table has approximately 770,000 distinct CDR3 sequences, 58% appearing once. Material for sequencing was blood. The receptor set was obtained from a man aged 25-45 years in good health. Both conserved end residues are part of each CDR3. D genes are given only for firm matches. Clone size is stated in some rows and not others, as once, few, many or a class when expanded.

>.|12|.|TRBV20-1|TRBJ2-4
TGCAGTATACCCCATCTAGCTGATGAGCAGTACTTC
CSIPHLADEQYF
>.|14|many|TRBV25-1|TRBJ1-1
TGTGCCAGCAGTGACCCAGACAGGAACACTGAAGCTTTCTTT
CASSDPDRNTEAFF
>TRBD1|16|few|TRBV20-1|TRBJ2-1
TGCAGTGCTGTCCCTTGGGGACAGGGTACCTACAATGAGCAGTTCTTC
CSAVPWGQGTYNEQFF
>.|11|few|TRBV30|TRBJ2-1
TGTGCCGGTGGCAGTTACAATGAGCAGTTCTTC
CAGGSYNEQFF
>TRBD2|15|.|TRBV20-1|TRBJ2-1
TGCAGTGCTAGAGGGGGAGCGGGAGGTAGCTATGAGCAGTTCTTC
CSARGGAGGSYEQFF
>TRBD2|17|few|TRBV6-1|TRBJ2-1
TGTGCCAGCAGTCTGGGGGTTGGGACTAGCGTTACCTATGAGCAGTTCTTC
CASSLGVGTSVTYEQFF
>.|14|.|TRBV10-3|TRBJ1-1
TGTGCCATCAGTGAGTCGATGCAGAACACTGAAGCTTTCTTT
CAISESMQNTEAFF
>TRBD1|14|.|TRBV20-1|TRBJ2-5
TGCAGTGCTAGCTCCCCGACAGGGAACAATGAGCAGTACTTC
CSASSPTGNNEQYF
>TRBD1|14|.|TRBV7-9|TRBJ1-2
TGTGCCAGCAGCTTGCTACAGGGGGCGGAGGGCTACACCTTC
CASSLLQGAEGYTF
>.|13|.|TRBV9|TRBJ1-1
TGTGCCAGCAGCGCGCAGGGGTCCCGTGAAGCTTTCTTT
CASSAQGSREAFF
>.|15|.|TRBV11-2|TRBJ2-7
TGTGCCAGCAGCTTAGCAGTCCGGGGAGCCTACGAGCAGTACTTC
CASSLAVRGAYEQYF
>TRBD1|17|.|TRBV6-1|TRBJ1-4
TGTGCCAGCAGTCCCGGGACAGGGGTGAGGGTTAATGAAAAACTGTTTTTT
CASSPGTGVRVNEKLFF
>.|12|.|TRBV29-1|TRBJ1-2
TGCAGCGTTGAGGGATCTAACTATGGCTACACCTTC
CSVEGSNYGYTF
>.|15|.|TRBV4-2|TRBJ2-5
TGTGCCAGCAGCCAAGAAGGGGACGGGTCAGAGACCCAGTACTTC
CASSQEGDGSETQYF
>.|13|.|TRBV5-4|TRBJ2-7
TGTGCCAGCAGCTTGGTGGGGTACTACGAGCAGTACTTC
CASSLVGYYEQYF
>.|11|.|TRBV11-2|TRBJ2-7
TGTGCCAGCAGCGCGCTCCCCGAGCAGTACTTC
CASSALPEQYF
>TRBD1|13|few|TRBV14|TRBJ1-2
TGTGCCAGCAGCCAAGATACAGGGGGCGGCTACACCTTC
CASSQDTGGGYTF